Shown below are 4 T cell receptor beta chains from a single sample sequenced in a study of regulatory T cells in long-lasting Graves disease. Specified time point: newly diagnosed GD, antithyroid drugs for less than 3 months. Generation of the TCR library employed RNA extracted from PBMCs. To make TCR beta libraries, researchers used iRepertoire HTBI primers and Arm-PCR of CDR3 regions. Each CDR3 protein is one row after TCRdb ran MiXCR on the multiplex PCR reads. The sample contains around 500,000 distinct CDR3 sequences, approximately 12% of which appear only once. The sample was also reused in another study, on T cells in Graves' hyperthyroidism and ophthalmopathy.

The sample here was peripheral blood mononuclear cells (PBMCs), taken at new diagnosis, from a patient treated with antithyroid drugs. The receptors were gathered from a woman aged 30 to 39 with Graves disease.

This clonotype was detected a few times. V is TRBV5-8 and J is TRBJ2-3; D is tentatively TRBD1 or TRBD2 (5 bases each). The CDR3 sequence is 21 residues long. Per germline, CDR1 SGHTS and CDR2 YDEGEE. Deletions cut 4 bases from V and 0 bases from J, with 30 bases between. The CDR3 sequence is CASSPVRGRQSWGSSTDTQYF. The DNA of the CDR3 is TGTGCCAGCAGCCCCGTACGGGGTAGACAGAGTTGGGGGTCTAGCACAGATACGCAGTATTTT.

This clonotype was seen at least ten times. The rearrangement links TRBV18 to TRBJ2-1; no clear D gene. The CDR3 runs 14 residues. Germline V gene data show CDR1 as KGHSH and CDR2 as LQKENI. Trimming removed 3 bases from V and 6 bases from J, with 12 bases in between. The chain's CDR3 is CASSPRVDTNEQFF. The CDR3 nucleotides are TGTGCCAGCTCACCCCGAGTAGACACCAATGAGCAGTTCTTC.

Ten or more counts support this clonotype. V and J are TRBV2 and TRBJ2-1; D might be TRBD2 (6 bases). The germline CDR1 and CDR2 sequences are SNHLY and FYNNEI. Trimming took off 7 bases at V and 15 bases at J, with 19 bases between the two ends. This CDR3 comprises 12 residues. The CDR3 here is CASTIMAGKWFF. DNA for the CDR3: TGTGCCAGCACAATAATGGCGGGGAAATGGTTCTTC.

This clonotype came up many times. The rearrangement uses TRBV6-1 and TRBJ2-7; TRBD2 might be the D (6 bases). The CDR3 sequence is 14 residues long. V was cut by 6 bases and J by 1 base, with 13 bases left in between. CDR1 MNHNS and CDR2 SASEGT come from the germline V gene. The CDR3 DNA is TGTGCCAGCAGGATACGGCGGGGTTCCTACGAGCAGTACTTC. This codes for CASRIRRGSYEQYF.